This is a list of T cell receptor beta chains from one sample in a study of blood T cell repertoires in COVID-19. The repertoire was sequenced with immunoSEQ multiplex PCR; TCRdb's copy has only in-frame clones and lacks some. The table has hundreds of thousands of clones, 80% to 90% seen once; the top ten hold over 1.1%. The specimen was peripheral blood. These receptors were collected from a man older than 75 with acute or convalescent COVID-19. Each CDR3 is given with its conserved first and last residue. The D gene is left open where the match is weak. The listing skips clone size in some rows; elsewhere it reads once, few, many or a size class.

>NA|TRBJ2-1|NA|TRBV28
CASSLLGVNEQFF
TGTGCCAGCAGTTTGTTAGGGGTCAATGAGCAGTTCTTC
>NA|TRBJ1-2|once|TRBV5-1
CASEWASGRGYTF
TGCGCCAGCGAATGGGCCTCCGGTCGGGGCTACACCTTC
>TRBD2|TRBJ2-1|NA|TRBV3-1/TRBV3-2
CASSRSGVSYNEQFF
TGTGCCAGCAGCCGTAGCGGGGTCTCCTACAATGAGCAGTTCTTC
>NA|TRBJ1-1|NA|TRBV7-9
CASSSGLGIGMNTEAFF
TGTGCCAGCAGCTCTGGACTGGGGATCGGTATGAACACTGAAGCTTTCTTT
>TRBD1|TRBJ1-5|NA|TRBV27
CASSSGQGGNQPQHF
TGTGCCAGCAGCTCCGGACAGGGCGGCAATCAGCCCCAGCATTTT
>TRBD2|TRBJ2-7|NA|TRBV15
CATSRDLTGGAEQYF
TGTGCCACCAGCAGAGATTTGACGGGAGGAGCCGAGCAGTACTTC
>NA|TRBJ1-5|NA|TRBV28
CASSLTVSGIRSNQPQHF
TGTGCCAGCAGTTTAACGGTATCGGGGATCCGTAGCAATCAGCCCCAGCATTTT
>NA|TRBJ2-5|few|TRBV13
CASSLQADGGETQYF
TGTGCCAGCAGCTTACAGGCAGACGGAGGGGAGACCCAGTACTTC
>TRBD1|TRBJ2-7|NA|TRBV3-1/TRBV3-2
CASSQGRTGSYEQYF
TGTGCCAGCAGCCAAGGTAGGACAGGGTCCTACGAGCAGTACTTC
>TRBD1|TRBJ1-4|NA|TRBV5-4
CASSFGTGAGLYEKLFF
TGTGCCAGCAGCTTCGGGACAGGGGCAGGTCTTTATGAAAAACTGTTTTTT
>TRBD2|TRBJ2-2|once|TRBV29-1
CSSLGTGGYTGELFF
TGCAGCTCTTTAGGGACCGGGGGGTACACCGGGGAGCTGTTTTTT
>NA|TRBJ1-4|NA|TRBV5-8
CASSFGAQAINEKLFF
TGTGCCAGCAGCTTTGGCGCGCAGGCCATTAATGAAAAACTGTTTTTT
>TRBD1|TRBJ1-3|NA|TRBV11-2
CASSLGQGIGNTIYF
TGTGCCAGCAGCTTGGGACAGGGGATTGGAAACACCATATATTTT
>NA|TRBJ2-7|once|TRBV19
CASSQGTEQYF
TGTGCCAGTAGCCAGGGGACCGAGCAGTACTTC
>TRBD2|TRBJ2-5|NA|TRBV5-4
CASKQRGPQETQYF
TGTGCCAGCAAGCAGCGGGGCCCCCAAGAGACCCAGTACTTC
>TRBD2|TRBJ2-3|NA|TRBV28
CASSSVGGTSVSDTQYF
TGTGCCAGCAGCTCCGTTGGAGGGACTAGTGTCTCAGATACGCAGTATTTT
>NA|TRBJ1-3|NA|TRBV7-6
CASSLGPGYSGNTIYF
TGTGCCAGCAGCTTGGGGCCCGGGTACTCTGGAAACACCATATATTTT